This T cell receptor (beta chain) is drawn from a study of blood T cell repertoires in COVID-19. Generated by immunoSEQ multiplex PCR, the TCRdb table keeps only in-frame clones and is missing some. The data show approximately 150,000 clones, under 90% seen once. Germline CDR1 SGDLS, CDR2 YYNGEE. V lost 1 base and J 4 bases, leaving 11 bases between the germline ends. CDR3 length: 14 amino acids. This TCR derives from a woman older than 75 with acute or convalescent COVID-19. The sequencing input was peripheral blood. The V gene is TRBV9, the J gene TRBJ2-5; a weak D match, TRBD2 (6 bases). CDR3 sequence reads: CASSVHQGGETQYF. As DNA, the CDR3 is TGTGCCAGCAGCGTACATCAGGGAGGAGAGACCCAGTACTTC.